This TCR beta chain is drawn from a study of early T cells in non-severe SARS-CoV-2 infection. A single record per CDR3 protein comes from TCRdb applying MiXCR to the 5' RACE reads. The data contain fewer than 60,000 distinct CDR3 sequences, roughly 9.4% of them singletons. This clonotype was detected many times. With 6 bases clipped from V and 7 bases from J, the junction kept 11 bases outside the gene matches. The CDR3 spans 15 residues. From germline, CDR1 is MNHEY and CDR2 SVGEGT. The specimen was whole blood, collected at baseline. The receptor was isolated from an adult who was a healthcare worker with PCR-confirmed SARS-CoV-2 infection or an uninfected control (not recorded which). The chain couples TRBV6-2 or TRBV6-3 to TRBJ1-5; 8 nucleotides agree with TRBD1. In nucleotides, the CDR3 is TGTGCCAGCAGCTCAGGGGGCCCCGAAGGACAGCCCCAGCATTTT. It is translated as CASSSGGPEGQPQHF.